The 32 T cell receptor beta chains listed next were all sequenced from one sample in a study of shared clonotypes between healthy human individuals. Here immunoSEQ multiplex PCR was the method, and the copy in TCRdb shows in-frame clones only, minus some. The sample has about 660,000 clones, approximately 79% seen once; the top ten hold around 1.6%. The sample comprised memory CD4+ T cells sorted from blood. Indicated subset: CD45RA-negative fraction. Receptors were obtained from a young woman in good health.

The chain employs TRBV7-2 and TRBJ2-3; D tentatively reads TRBD1 or TRBD2 (5 bases each). Germline CDR1 is SGHTA and CDR2 is FQGNSA. The CDR3 extends over 18 amino acids. Trimming removed 2 bases at V and 5 bases at J, with 23 bases between. CDR3 DNA: TGTGCCAGCAGCTTACGTGCTCCCTACAGGAGGTGGGGAGATACGCAGTATTTT. Its protein is CASSLRAPYRRWGDTQYF.

The chain has TRBV27 and TRBJ2-5; 11 nucleotides line up with TRBD2. From germline, CDR1 is MNHEY and CDR2 SMNVEV (reference sequence). Trimming took 6 bases from V and 5 from J; bases not matched to a gene: 8. The CDR3 runs to 15 residues. The CDR3 is CASRPRLAGTETQYF. CDR3 DNA sequence: TGTGCCAGCAGACCTCGACTAGCGGGAACCGAGACCCAGTACTTC.

The chain recombines TRBV19 with TRBJ2-7; no clear D gene. From germline, CDR1 is LNHDA and CDR2 SQIVND (reference sequence). CDR3 length: 14 residues. With 4 bases removed from V and 3 bases from J, the gap between germline ends came to 13 bases. CDR3 amino acids: CASSKTPAGYEQYF. DNA of the CDR3: TGTGCCAGTAGTAAAACACCTGCTGGCTACGAGCAGTACTTC.

This chain uses TRBV6-6 with TRBJ2-1, with 7 bases that match TRBD2. The germline V gene encodes CDR1 MNHNY and CDR2 SVGAGI (reference sequence). Trimming removed 11 bases from V and 8 bases from J; junction bases left unmatched: 9. The CDR3 loop spans 12 amino acids. CDR3 sequence: CASAGGRYEQFF. The CDR3, as DNA: TGTGCCTCGGCGGGCGGGAGATATGAGCAGTTCTTC.

The chain combines TRBV14 with TRBJ2-3; 12 nucleotides match TRBD2. Germline CDR1 SGHDN, CDR2 FVKESK. V lost 4 bases and J lost 4; bases outside the gene matches: 3. The CDR3 spans 15 residues. CDR3 nucleotide sequence: TGTGCCAGCAGCCTTCTAGCGGGAGGGGCAGATACGCAGTATTTT. This codes for CASSLLAGGADTQYF.

The chain has TRBV5-1 and TRBJ1-1, with TRBD1 matching over 9 bases. The trim removed 0 bases at V and 3 bases at J, leaving 0 bases unmatched. The length of the CDR3 is 14 residues. The germline CDR1 and CDR2 sequences are SGHRS and YFSETQ. CDR3 nucleotides: TGCGCCAGCAGCTTGGGGGACAGGGACACTGAAGCTTTCTTT. It yields the protein CASSLGDRDTEAFF.

The V and J genes are TRBV18 and TRBJ1-4; D gene uncertain. This CDR3 has 14 residues. Germline CDR1 and CDR2: KGHSH and LQKENI. V lost 3 bases, J lost 0 bases, and 5 bases lay in between. The CDR3 spells CASSPSPTNEKLFF. The CDR3 region has the DNA TGTGCCAGCTCACCGTCGCCAACTAATGAAAAACTGTTTTTT.

The chain recombines TRBV2 with TRBJ2-6; D may be TRBD2 (5 bases). The germline gives CDR1 SNHLY, CDR2 FYNNEI. CDR3 length equals 19 residues. V shed 3 bases and J shed 0 bases, with 18 bases lying between them. The CDR3, as DNA: TGTGCCAGCAGTGAGGCGGGCGCTATACCCGTCTCTGGGGCCAACGTCCTGACTTTC. Its protein product is CASSEAGAIPVSGANVLTF.

This chain connects TRBV7-7 to TRBJ2-5; weak D call: TRBD2 (5 bases). Germline CDR1 and CDR2: SSHAT and FNYEAQ (reference sequence). The CDR3 spans 13 residues. The V and J ends lost 5 bases and 5 bases respectively, with 12 bases between them. CDR3 DNA: TGTGCCAGCAGCCCTGGACTGGGGGAGACCCAGTACTTC. Its protein is CASSPGLGETQYF.

This clone was recorded a few times. This chain links TRBV7-2 with TRBJ1-1; D is unresolved. The germline V gene has CDR1 SGHTA and CDR2 FQGNSA. V lost 1 base to trimming and J lost 0 bases, with 9 bases between them. The CDR3 has 15 amino acids. CDR3 sequence: CASSLVGFMNTEAFF. CDR3 bases: TGTGCCAGCAGCTTAGTTGGGTTCATGAACACTGAAGCTTTCTTT.

The V gene is TRBV25-1, the J gene TRBJ1-1, with D perhaps TRBD1 (5 bases). Germline V gene lookup returns CDR1 MGHDK and CDR2 SYGVNS. The CDR3 extends over 15 amino acids. Deletions cut 5 bases from V and 4 bases from J, with 17 bases between. This CDR3 reads CASSISSGRGTEAFF. The CDR3 DNA follows: TGTGCCAGCAGTATCAGTTCGGGGCGCGGCACTGAAGCTTTCTTT. Full variable domain (remainder filled in from reference TRBV25-1 and TRBJ1-1): EADIYQTPRYLVIGTGKKITLECSQTMGHDKMYWYQQDPGMELHLIHYSYGVNSTEKGDLSSESTVSRIRTEHFPLTLESARPSHTSQYLCASSISSGRGTEAFFGQGTRLTVV.

As concerns this clone: At the DNA level, this CDR3 is encoded by other sequences in the same sample as well. The chain is built from TRBV11-2 and TRBJ2-1, with 11 positions matching TRBD2. Looked up from germline, CDR1 is SGHAT and CDR2 is FQNNGV. Trimming cost V 4 bases and J 4 bases; bases outside gene matches: 3. The CDR3 is 15 residues long. Written as DNA, the CDR3 is TGTGCCAGCAGCTCAACTAGCGGGAGTTACAATGAGCAGTTCTTC. This sequence encodes CASSSTSGSYNEQFF.

Of note for this clone: Possible read error: a much larger clone is one base away. The J gene is TRBJ1-1, the V gene TRBV7-3; 7 nucleotides align to TRBD1. This CDR3 is built from 13 residues. The germline gives CDR1 SGHTA, CDR2 FQGTGA. The V and J ends lost 2 bases and 3 bases, in that order; junction bases with no gene match: 0. CDR3 residues: CASSLQGDTEAFF. As DNA, the CDR3 is TGTGCCAGCAGCTTACAGGGGGACACTGAAGCTTTCTTT. Looking up the rest from reference TRBV7-3 and TRBJ1-1 gives the full variable domain: GAGVSQTPSNKVTEKGKYVELRCDPISGHTALYWYRQSLGQGPEFLIYFQGTGAADDSGLPNDRFFAVRPEGSVSTLKIQRTERGDSAVYLCASSLQGDTEAFFGQGTRLTVV.

This sequence joins TRBV7-2 and TRBJ2-1, with TRBD2 matching over 10 bases. This CDR3 contains 15 residues. Germline CDR1 is SGHTA and CDR2 is FQGNSA. Trimming took 5 bases from V and 10 from J; bases not matched to a gene: 11. The CDR3 sequence: CASSRTSGLSDEQFF. CDR3 in DNA: TGTGCCAGCAGCAGGACTAGCGGACTCAGCGACGAGCAGTTCTTC.

The V and J genes are TRBV28 and TRBJ1-1, with TRBD1 as a possible D gene (6 bases). Deletions cut 3 bases from V and 4 bases from J, with 15 bases between. This CDR3 has 15 residues. Germline CDR1 reads MDHEN; CDR2 reads SYDVKM. CDR3 in DNA: TGTGCCAGCAGTTTTGGGGGGCGCTTCGGCACTGAAGCTTTCTTT. Translating gives CASSFGGRFGTEAFF.

This clone appeared a single time. This chain connects TRBV28 to TRBJ1-2; D perhaps matches TRBD1 (5 bases). Per the germline V gene, CDR1 is MDHEN and CDR2 is SYDVKM. Trimming pared 3 bases from V and 8 bases from J, leaving 16 bases between. This CDR3 has 14 residues. The CDR3 loop reads CASSFSGLLWGYTF. Written as DNA, the CDR3 is TGTGCCAGCAGTTTCTCAGGGCTCCTATGGGGCTACACCTTC.

This chain links TRBV18 with TRBJ2-7, with D hard to call. CDR1 and CDR2 (germline): KGHSH, LQKENI. V was trimmed by 3 bases and J by 3 bases, leaving 9 bases between them. The CDR3 runs to 13 residues. The CDR3 DNA sequence: TGTGCCAGCTCACCTCGGAACTTCTACGAGCAGTACTTC. Its translation is CASSPRNFYEQYF.

This clone was seen at least ten times. This specimen includes other DNA sequences encoding the same CDR3. CDR3 sequence: CASSLPGQGNYGYTF. Here the CDR3 DNA reads TGTGCCAGCAGCCTCCCGGGACAGGGGAACTATGGCTACACCTTC. The chain joins TRBV7-2 to TRBJ1-2; 10 positions match TRBD1. The CDR3 contains 15 residues. Looked up from germline, CDR1 is SGHTA and CDR2 is FQGNSA. After removal of 5 bases from V and 2 bases from J, the junction contained 5 bases not matched to a gene.

V and J are TRBV11-3 and TRBJ1-3; tentative D call: TRBD1 (5 bases). The CDR3 sequence is 17 residues long. V lost 1 base and J 2 bases, leaving 15 bases between the germline ends. Germline CDR1 and CDR2: SGHNT and YENEEA. CDR3 residues: CASSLVVDIGTGNTIYF. The CDR3 DNA follows: TGTGCCAGCAGCTTAGTGGTGGACATCGGAACTGGAAACACCATATATTTT.

The gene calls are TRBV19 and TRBJ2-5, with D unresolved. V was cut by 4 bases and J by 0 bases, with 6 bases left in between. Germline V gene sequence: CDR1 LNHDA, CDR2 SQIVND (reference sequence). CDR3 length equals 13 residues. The CDR3 loop is CASSRPDQETQYF. The CDR3 region has the DNA TGTGCCAGTAGTAGGCCAGACCAAGAGACCCAGTACTTC.

The gene calls are TRBV9 and TRBJ2-5; D may be TRBD1 (6 bases). CDR3 length: 13 amino acids. Germline V lookup: CDR1 SGDLS, CDR2 YYNGEE. V lost 6 bases, J lost 6 bases, and 15 bases lay in between. The CDR3 DNA is TGTGCCAGCACCGGGACAACGGAGAAGACCCAGTACTTC. Translated, it gives CASTGTTEKTQYF.

In regard to this clone: Other DNA sequences in this sample translate to the same CDR3. V and J are TRBV28 and TRBJ1-2; D is uncertain. The V gene lost 2 bases and the J gene lost 3 bases, with 1 base spanning the gap. The CDR3 has 11 residues. Germline loops: CDR1 MDHEN, CDR2 SYDVKM. CDR3: CASSLHYGYTF. DNA for the CDR3: TGTGCCAGCAGTTTACACTATGGCTACACCTTC.

The V and J genes are TRBV10-1 and TRBJ2-7; 8 bases are shared with TRBD1. CDR3 length: 14 amino acids. Germline-derived CDR1 and CDR2 are WNHNN and SYGVQD (reference sequence). V shed 6 bases, J shed 7 bases, and the junction held 11 bases outside the gene matches. The CDR3 spells CASRPSGQGGEQYF. CDR3 DNA: TGCGCCAGCAGACCCTCCGGACAGGGCGGGGAGCAGTACTTC.

This chain connects TRBV13 to TRBJ2-6; no firm D call. The CDR3 totals 16 residues. V was cut by 2 bases and J by 2 bases, with 10 bases left in between. Per the germline V gene, CDR1 is PRHDT and CDR2 is FYEKMQ (reference sequence). The CDR3 DNA follows: TGTGCCAGCAGCTTAAATTGGGGTACTGGGGCCAACGTCCTGACTTTC. Residues: CASSLNWGTGANVLTF. The full variable domain, in which reference TRBV13 and TRBJ2-6 provide the parts outside the CDR3, is AAGVIQSPRHLIKEKRETATLKCYPIPRHDTVYWYQQGPGQDPQFLISFYEKMQSDKGSIPDRFSAQQFSDYHSELNMSSLELGDSALYFCASSLNWGTGANVLTFGAGSRLTVL.

The rearrangement uses TRBV28 and TRBJ2-7; 9 bases are shared with TRBD1. Trimming took 0 bases from V and 2 from J; bases not matched to a gene: 8. The CDR3 is 17 amino acids. The V gene's germline CDR1 is MDHEN and CDR2 SYDVKM. The CDR3 protein is CASSLWLTGTGTYEQYF. DNA of the CDR3: TGTGCCAGCAGTTTATGGCTGACCGGGACAGGGACCTACGAGCAGTACTTC.

As regards this clone: Germline is not matched at one junction end, which may reflect a read error. The rearrangement uses TRBV4-2 and TRBJ2-2; D is undetermined. This CDR3 contains 13 residues. The V gene's germline CDR1 is LGHNA and CDR2 YNFKEQ. The CDR3 region is CATSDANTGELFF. The CDR3 bases are TGTGCCACCAGCGATGCGAACACCGGGGAGCTGTTTTTT.

The chain joins TRBV11-3 to TRBJ2-1, with D perhaps being TRBD1 or TRBD2 (5 bases each). This CDR3 contains 13 residues. Germline CDR1 SGHNT, CDR2 YENEEA. The V end lost 4 bases, the J end lost 2 bases, and 6 bases lay between the germline ends. The CDR3, as DNA: TGTGCCAGCAGCTCGGGACCCTACAATGAGCAGTTCTTC. Its translation is CASSSGPYNEQFF.

CDR3 protein: CASSTQRADTQYF. The CDR3, as DNA: TGCGCCAGCAGCACCCAGAGAGCAGATACGCAGTATTTT. The chain couples TRBV5-1 to TRBJ2-3, with unresolved D. With 4 bases removed from V and 4 bases from J, the gap between germline ends came to 10 bases. From germline, CDR1 is SGHRS and CDR2 YFSETQ. The CDR3 sequence is 13 residues long.

This clone was detected a few times. The chain is built from TRBV7-8 and TRBJ2-6, with TRBD1 identical over 9 bases. Losses at the gene ends were 1 base for V and 5 bases for J; bases not matched to a gene: 18. The CDR3 loop spans 21 amino acids. Germline CDR1 is SGHVS and CDR2 is FQNEAQ. In nucleotides, the CDR3 is TGTGCCAGCAGCTTAGATACAGGGGGCGCTTTTGGAATCGCTTGGGCCAACGTCCTGACTTTC. This gives the protein CASSLDTGGAFGIAWANVLTF.

The V call is TRBV10-3, the J call TRBJ1-1, with D perhaps TRBD1 (6 bases). Trimming pared 10 bases from V and 10 bases from J, leaving 16 bases between. Germline loops: CDR1 ENHRY, CDR2 SYGVKD. The CDR3 covers 11 residues. CDR3 protein: CATSRDKSAFF. The CDR3 coding sequence is TGTGCCACCAGCCGGGACAAGTCAGCTTTCTTT.

The gene calls are TRBV27 and TRBJ2-3, with D maybe TRBD2 (6 bases). Looked up from germline, CDR1 is MNHEY and CDR2 is SMNVEV (reference sequence). Trimming shortened V by 2 bases and J by 5 bases, and 11 bases separated the two germline ends. There are 14 residues in the CDR3. The DNA of the CDR3 is TGTGCCAGCAGTTTACAGCGGAGGGGAGATACGCAGTATTTT. Protein sequence: CASSLQRRGDTQYF.

This clone was detected only a few times. This rearrangement joins TRBV7-2 to TRBJ2-5; 12 bases are a match to TRBD2. The J call may be incorrect, as the DNA end agrees better with TRBJ2-7. This CDR3 comprises 15 residues. Looked up from germline, CDR1 is SGHTA and CDR2 is FQGNSA. This CDR3 is CASSPLAGGHYEQYF. The CDR3 bases are TGTGCCAGCAGCCCACTAGCGGGAGGCCACTACGAGCAGTACTTC.